This is a list of T cell receptor beta chains from one sample in a study of response to subunit inactivated influenza vaccine. TCRdb used MiXCR to reprocess the RT-PCR reads, holding one entry per CDR3 protein. The sample has almost 600,000 distinct CDR3 sequences; around 13% are singletons. The sample in question was PBMCs from blood, obtained 12 days after vaccination. The origin of the receptors is a man between 45 and 60 years old who received an inactivated influenza vaccine. Each CDR3 is given with its conserved first and last residue. The order of the fields is J gene, clone size, V gene, D gene, CDR3 DNA, CDR3 protein. D genes are given only for firm matches. Only some rows state a clone size, as once, few, many or a class for expanded clones.

j_call: TRBJ2-1
clone_size: many
v_call: TRBV7-8
d_call: TRBD1
cdr3_nt: TGTGCCAGCAGCTCGCACCACTTCGACAGGGGGCTCTACAATGAGCAGTTCTTC
cdr3_aa: CASSSHHFDRGLYNEQFF

j_call: TRBJ2-4
clone_size: -
v_call: TRBV5-6
d_call: -
cdr3_nt: TGTGCCAGCAGCCTTCTCACGGAACTAGCCAAAAACATTCAGTACTTC
cdr3_aa: CASSLLTELAKNIQYF

j_call: TRBJ2-2
clone_size: -
v_call: TRBV24-1
d_call: -
cdr3_nt: TGTGCCACCAAATCCCATGGGGACGGCGGGGAGCTGTTTTTT
cdr3_aa: CATKSHGDGGELFF

j_call: TRBJ2-5
clone_size: -
v_call: TRBV15
d_call: TRBD2
cdr3_nt: TGTGCCACCAGCAGTACTAGCGGGAATCTGGGGGAGACCCAGTACTTC
cdr3_aa: CATSSTSGNLGETQYF

j_call: TRBJ2-7
clone_size: few
v_call: TRBV12-3/TRBV12-4
d_call: TRBD1
cdr3_nt: TGTGCCAGCAGTCATCTGGACAGGTCCTACGAGCAGTACTTC
cdr3_aa: CASSHLDRSYEQYF

j_call: TRBJ1-2
clone_size: few
v_call: TRBV7-3
d_call: TRBD1
cdr3_nt: TGTGCCAGCAGCTCAAACAGGGGTAGCGAGGGCTACACCTTC
cdr3_aa: CASSSNRGSEGYTF

j_call: TRBJ2-7
clone_size: -
v_call: TRBV7-6
d_call: -
cdr3_nt: TGTGCCAGCAGTTCGGCACAGTCTGGCCACGAGCAGTACTTC
cdr3_aa: CASSSAQSGHEQYF

j_call: TRBJ2-5
clone_size: few
v_call: TRBV7-2
d_call: -
cdr3_nt: TGTGCAAGCCGGCTAGGGGCGCAAGAGACCCAGTACTTC
cdr3_aa: CASRLGAQETQYF

j_call: TRBJ2-7
clone_size: -
v_call: TRBV14
d_call: TRBD1
cdr3_nt: TGTGCCAGCACCCTCCTCCCGGGACAGGGGGTCCACGAGCAGTACTTC
cdr3_aa: CASTLLPGQGVHEQYF

j_call: TRBJ2-1
clone_size: few
v_call: TRBV28
d_call: -
cdr3_nt: TGTGCCACAAGAGCGGGCCCCAGGTTCTACAATGAGCAGTTCTTC
cdr3_aa: CATRAGPRFYNEQFF

j_call: TRBJ2-2
clone_size: -
v_call: TRBV5-1
d_call: -
cdr3_nt: TGCGCCAGCAGGGATCCGGGCGGGGAGATGTTTTTT
cdr3_aa: CASRDPGGEMFF

j_call: TRBJ2-1
clone_size: -
v_call: TRBV15
d_call: TRBD1
cdr3_nt: TGTGCCACCAGCAGAGATCGGGGACAGGGGGTTCATGAGCAGTTCTTC
cdr3_aa: CATSRDRGQGVHEQFF

j_call: TRBJ2-5
clone_size: -
v_call: TRBV7-7
d_call: -
cdr3_nt: TGTGCTAGCAGCTTAGGCGGGACAGTGTACCAAGAGACCCAGTACTTC
cdr3_aa: CASSLGGTVYQETQYF

j_call: TRBJ2-1
clone_size: many
v_call: TRBV12-3/TRBV12-4
d_call: TRBD2
cdr3_nt: TGTGCCAGCAGGTCGGGACTAGCGGGTGGACCTACCCAGTTCTTC
cdr3_aa: CASRSGLAGGPTQFF

j_call: TRBJ2-5
clone_size: -
v_call: TRBV2
d_call: -
cdr3_nt: TGTGCCAGCAGTGAGACTAGGCTTCGCGCAAAGGCGACCCAGTACTTC
cdr3_aa: CASSETRLRAKATQYF

j_call: TRBJ2-2
clone_size: -
v_call: TRBV10-1
d_call: -
cdr3_nt: TGCGCCAGCAGTGAGTCGTTACAGGCCACCGGGGAGCTGTTTTTT
cdr3_aa: CASSESLQATGELFF

j_call: TRBJ2-7
clone_size: -
v_call: TRBV29-1
d_call: TRBD2
cdr3_nt: TGCAGCGTTGGCTCTAGCGGCTACGAGCAGTACTTC
cdr3_aa: CSVGSSGYEQYF

j_call: TRBJ2-5
clone_size: few
v_call: TRBV5-1
d_call: -
cdr3_nt: TGCGCCAGCAGCTTGGAGGCGGGGCTGGGCGAGACCCAGTACTTC
cdr3_aa: CASSLEAGLGETQYF

j_call: TRBJ2-5
clone_size: -
v_call: TRBV11-2
d_call: -
cdr3_nt: TGTGCCAGCAGCTTAGTGGGGTTGGAGACCCAGTACTTC
cdr3_aa: CASSLVGLETQYF

j_call: TRBJ2-7
clone_size: -
v_call: TRBV6-2/TRBV6-3
d_call: -
cdr3_nt: TGTGCCAGCAGTTACTCGAGACAGGTCCTCTACGAGCAGTACTTC
cdr3_aa: CASSYSRQVLYEQYF

j_call: TRBJ1-5
clone_size: -
v_call: TRBV15
d_call: TRBD1
cdr3_nt: TGTGCCACCAGCGGCCGGGACAGGGGAAGCAGTCAGCCCCAGCATTTT
cdr3_aa: CATSGRDRGSSQPQHF

j_call: TRBJ2-1
clone_size: -
v_call: TRBV28
d_call: TRBD2
cdr3_nt: TGTGCCAGCAGTCCGCCCCCCGGGACTAGCTCCGTTCAGATTTACAATGAGCAGTTCTTC
cdr3_aa: CASSPPPGTSSVQIYNEQFF

j_call: TRBJ2-1
clone_size: -
v_call: TRBV4-3
d_call: -
cdr3_nt: TGCGCCAGCAGCCAAGAAAATGTCACTAGCTCAAATTACAATGAGCAGTTCTTC
cdr3_aa: CASSQENVTSSNYNEQFF

j_call: TRBJ2-6
clone_size: many
v_call: TRBV12-3/TRBV12-4
d_call: -
cdr3_nt: TGCGCCAGCAGCTTCAGCTCTGGGGCCAACGTCCTGACTTTC
cdr3_aa: CASSFSSGANVLTF

j_call: TRBJ1-4
clone_size: -
v_call: TRBV7-6
d_call: -
cdr3_nt: TGTGCCAGCAGCTTGGGCACAGGGTCCAACGAAAAACTGTTTTTT
cdr3_aa: CASSLGTGSNEKLFF

j_call: TRBJ1-2
clone_size: few
v_call: TRBV2
d_call: -
cdr3_nt: TGTGCCAGCAGTGAAGCGGGGAGGGAAGGTGGCTACACCTTC
cdr3_aa: CASSEAGREGGYTF

j_call: TRBJ1-1
clone_size: -
v_call: TRBV7-9
d_call: -
cdr3_nt: TGTGCCAGCAGCCGGTTGACGGACACTGAAGCTTTCTTT
cdr3_aa: CASSRLTDTEAFF

j_call: TRBJ2-7
clone_size: many
v_call: TRBV6-1
d_call: TRBD2
cdr3_nt: TGTGCCAGCAGCTTCGGACTAGCGGGGGGTTCATACGAGCAGTACTTC
cdr3_aa: CASSFGLAGGSYEQYF

j_call: TRBJ2-7
clone_size: -
v_call: TRBV27
d_call: TRBD1
cdr3_nt: TGTGCCAGCAGTTTGAGAAGACAGGGAGTCGACGAGCAGTACTTC
cdr3_aa: CASSLRRQGVDEQYF

j_call: TRBJ1-2
clone_size: -
v_call: TRBV5-1
d_call: TRBD1
cdr3_nt: TGCGCCAGCAGCTTTCTAGGGGGCGACTATGGCTACACCTTC
cdr3_aa: CASSFLGGDYGYTF

j_call: TRBJ2-5
clone_size: -
v_call: TRBV5-1
d_call: TRBD1
cdr3_nt: TGCGCCAGCAGCACGACAGGGGGCAGGGGAGAGACCCAGTACTTC
cdr3_aa: CASSTTGGRGETQYF

j_call: TRBJ1-5
clone_size: many
v_call: TRBV3-1
d_call: -
cdr3_nt: TGTGCCAGCAGCCCCCGGTGGGGGGGAAATCAGCCCCAGCATTTT
cdr3_aa: CASSPRWGGNQPQHF

j_call: TRBJ2-7
clone_size: -
v_call: TRBV10-3
d_call: -
cdr3_nt: TGTGCCATCAGTGAGTCGTTGGGGGGCCACGAGCAGTACTTC
cdr3_aa: CAISESLGGHEQYF

j_call: TRBJ2-5
clone_size: once
v_call: TRBV7-2
d_call: -
cdr3_nt: TGTGCCAGCAGCCGCGGGATGCGTGAGACCCAGTACTTC
cdr3_aa: CASSRGMRETQYF

j_call: TRBJ1-4
clone_size: -
v_call: TRBV5-1
d_call: -
cdr3_nt: TGCGCCAGCAGCTTGGGGGGAAGCTCGGCTGGGGTTGAAAAACTGTTTTTT
cdr3_aa: CASSLGGSSAGVEKLFF

j_call: TRBJ2-3
clone_size: few
v_call: TRBV5-1
d_call: -
cdr3_nt: TGCGCCACCAGCTTAGTGGCCACAGATACGCAGTATTTT
cdr3_aa: CATSLVATDTQYF

j_call: TRBJ2-1
clone_size: few
v_call: TRBV4-2
d_call: TRBD2
cdr3_nt: TGTGCCAGCAGCCAAGACACTAGCGGGTACAATGAGCAGTTCTTC
cdr3_aa: CASSQDTSGYNEQFF

j_call: TRBJ2-7
clone_size: few
v_call: TRBV6-2/TRBV6-3
d_call: TRBD1
cdr3_nt: TGTGCCAGCAGTTACCCCGCCGGGACAGGCTCATACGAGCAGTACTTC
cdr3_aa: CASSYPAGTGSYEQYF

j_call: TRBJ2-7
clone_size: few
v_call: TRBV11-2
d_call: -
cdr3_nt: TGTGCCAGCAGCCCCCAGACGACGGGCTACGAGCAGTACTTC
cdr3_aa: CASSPQTTGYEQYF

j_call: TRBJ2-1
clone_size: few
v_call: TRBV12-3/TRBV12-4
d_call: -
cdr3_nt: TGTGCCAGCAGTTTAGGGCCGCTCGTCGGCTACAATGAGCAGTTCTTC
cdr3_aa: CASSLGPLVGYNEQFF

j_call: TRBJ2-3
clone_size: -
v_call: TRBV20-1
d_call: -
cdr3_nt: TGCAGTGCTAGAGGGTTATTTGCGGGTTCGAGGGCAGATACGCAGTATTTT
cdr3_aa: CSARGLFAGSRADTQYF

j_call: TRBJ1-3
clone_size: -
v_call: TRBV12-3/TRBV12-4
d_call: -
cdr3_nt: TGTGCCAGCAGTTTAGGAGCTCTGGGGGCGAGGGGAAACACCATATATTTT
cdr3_aa: CASSLGALGARGNTIYF

j_call: TRBJ1-1
clone_size: few
v_call: TRBV7-9
d_call: -
cdr3_nt: TGTGCCAGCAGCCGGCGACGGATAGGGCACACTGAAGCTTTCTTT
cdr3_aa: CASSRRRIGHTEAFF

j_call: TRBJ2-1
clone_size: few
v_call: TRBV30
d_call: -
cdr3_nt: TGTGCCTGGAGCCTCGGGACTGGATCCTACAATGAGCAGTTCTTC
cdr3_aa: CAWSLGTGSYNEQFF

j_call: TRBJ2-1
clone_size: many
v_call: TRBV20-1
d_call: -
cdr3_nt: TGCAGTGCTAGAGATCGGCAGGTCTACAATGAGCAGTTCTTC
cdr3_aa: CSARDRQVYNEQFF

j_call: TRBJ2-2
clone_size: -
v_call: TRBV29-1
d_call: -
cdr3_nt: TGCAGCGTCGAGAAAGTTACCGGGGAGCTGTTTTTT
cdr3_aa: CSVEKVTGELFF

j_call: TRBJ2-3
clone_size: -
v_call: TRBV19
d_call: TRBD2
cdr3_nt: TGTGCCAGTAGATCTAGCGGGAGGGTAACGTTCACGCAGTATTTT
cdr3_aa: CASRSSGRVTFTQYF

j_call: TRBJ1-6
clone_size: -
v_call: TRBV7-2
d_call: -
cdr3_nt: TGTGCCAGCAGAGGACAGCCGAGCTCCTATAATTCACCCCTCCACTTT
cdr3_aa: CASRGQPSSYNSPLHF

j_call: TRBJ2-1
clone_size: -
v_call: TRBV29-1
d_call: -
cdr3_nt: TGCAGCGTTGAGAAACTAGCCGCAGTTTACAATGAGCAGTTCTTC
cdr3_aa: CSVEKLAAVYNEQFF

j_call: TRBJ2-2
clone_size: -
v_call: TRBV7-3
d_call: TRBD2
cdr3_nt: TGTGCCAGCAGCCCCGTCGTCTTGACTAGCGGGAGTTTTAGCACCGGGGAGCTGTTTTTT
cdr3_aa: CASSPVVLTSGSFSTGELFF

j_call: TRBJ2-7
clone_size: -
v_call: TRBV5-1
d_call: TRBD2
cdr3_nt: TGCGCCAGCAGCTCCGGGACTAGCGCACTCTACGAGCAGTACTTC
cdr3_aa: CASSSGTSALYEQYF

j_call: TRBJ2-3
clone_size: few
v_call: TRBV7-2
d_call: TRBD2
cdr3_nt: TGTGCCAGCAGCTATAGCGGGGGGCCTTCATACACAGATACGCAGTATTTT
cdr3_aa: CASSYSGGPSYTDTQYF

j_call: TRBJ1-1
clone_size: -
v_call: TRBV27
d_call: -
cdr3_nt: TGTGCCAGCAACCGAGGAAGTCCGAACACTGAAGCTTTCTTT
cdr3_aa: CASNRGSPNTEAFF

j_call: TRBJ2-1
clone_size: -
v_call: TRBV3-1
d_call: -
cdr3_nt: TGTGCCAGCAGCCAAGAGAACAGGGATCGTCCTAATGAGCAGTTCTTC
cdr3_aa: CASSQENRDRPNEQFF

j_call: TRBJ2-5
clone_size: -
v_call: TRBV5-6
d_call: TRBD2
cdr3_nt: TGTGCCAGCAGCTTGGGTCCTAGCGGGGGGGCGCAAGAGACCCAGTACTTC
cdr3_aa: CASSLGPSGGAQETQYF

j_call: TRBJ2-7
clone_size: many
v_call: TRBV29-1
d_call: TRBD2
cdr3_nt: TGCAGCGTTGCCCCGGGAGGAGGCTCCTACGAGCAGTACTTC
cdr3_aa: CSVAPGGGSYEQYF

j_call: TRBJ2-4
clone_size: few
v_call: TRBV29-1
d_call: -
cdr3_nt: TGCAGCCAATCCCGGAGGAAGGACTACTTC
cdr3_aa: CSQSRRKDYF